This T cell receptor (beta chain) derives from a study of T cells in Graves' hyperthyroidism and ophthalmopathy. Overall study context: Before any treatment, at initial diagnosis, peripheral blood was collected. General study findings and limits: Most thyroid clonotypes that were expanded above 0.001 also turned up in blood.

RNA transcripts yielded amplified TCR beta CDR3 regions. HTBI primers drove first-round RT-PCR of the TCR CDR3. TCRdb independently ran MiXCR on the multiplex PCR reads; one entry per CDR3 protein. This sample has hundreds of thousands of distinct CDR3 sequences, with about 13% found just once. This clonotype was seen many times. Its target is not known. Diagnosis relied on clinical symptoms, serum thyroxine and TRAb, thyroid ultrasound and orbital computed tomography. Per germline, CDR1 SGHTA and CDR2 FQGNSA. CDR3 length: 15 residues. Trimming removed 3 bases at V and 1 base at J, with 10 bases between.

The sequenced material came from blood. The origin of this receptor is a woman younger than 30 with Graves' hyperthyroidism. The chain uses TRBV7-2 and TRBJ1-5; D remains unclear. CDR3 DNA: TGTGCCAGCAGCTTCGTCAGCGACAGCAATCAGCCCCAGCATTTT. This sequence encodes CASSFVSDSNQPQHF.